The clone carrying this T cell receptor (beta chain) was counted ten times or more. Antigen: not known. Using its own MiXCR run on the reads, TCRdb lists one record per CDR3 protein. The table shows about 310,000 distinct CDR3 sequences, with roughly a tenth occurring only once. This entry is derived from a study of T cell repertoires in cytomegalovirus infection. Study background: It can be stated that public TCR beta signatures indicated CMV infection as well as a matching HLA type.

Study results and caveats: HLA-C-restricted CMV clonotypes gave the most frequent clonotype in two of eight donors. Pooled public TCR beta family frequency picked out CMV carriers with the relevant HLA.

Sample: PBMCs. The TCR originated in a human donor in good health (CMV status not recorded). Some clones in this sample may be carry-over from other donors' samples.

In DNA, the CDR3 is TGTGCCAGCAGTTTATTTCTGCCCCAGCATTTT. Translated, it gives CASSLFLPQHF. This chain uses TRBV27 with TRBJ1-5, with D uncertain. CDR1 MNHEY and CDR2 SMNVEV come from the germline V gene (reference sequence). V gave up 1 base and J gave up 9 bases, with 4 bases separating them. This CDR3 comprises 11 residues.